Listed here is a single T cell receptor (beta chain). Its antigen is still unknown. This specimen belongs to a study of cytomegalovirus exposure and HLA in healthy donors. The CDR3 length is 15 residues. The germline V gene has CDR1 SGHNT and CDR2 YYREEE (reference sequence). V shed 4 bases, J shed 3 bases, and the junction held 7 bases outside the gene matches. The study, taken as a whole, reports: The authors considered a cluster of highly shared sequence variants likely to be a sequencing artifact. A later analysis appeared to link common viral pathogens to several of the most significant clusters.

All donors participated as healthy donors of bone marrow. PCR involved 60 Vbeta and 13 Jbeta primers. Here immunoSEQ multiplex PCR was the method, and the copy in TCRdb shows in-frame clones only, minus some. The sample lists under 200,000 clones, about four fifths occurring once. Sequenced input: PBMCs. This clonotype was sampled from a man between 50 and 59 years old in good health and CMV-seropositive. The gene calls are TRBV5-4 and TRBJ2-1, with TRBD1 matching over 7 bases. CDR3 loop: CASSLSGTVYNEQFF. CDR3 coding DNA: TGTGCCAGCAGCCTCTCCGGGACAGTCTACAATGAGCAGTTCTTC.